Reported below is one T cell receptor beta chain. This specimen comes from a study of blood T cell repertoires in COVID-19. Sequenced by immunoSEQ multiplex PCR; TCRdb stores in-frame clones only, minus some. The sample yields approximately 70,000 clones, around 86% seen once. The CDR3 sequence is 13 residues long. After removal of 6 bases from V and 2 bases from J, the junction contained 3 bases not matched to a gene. Germline V gene data show CDR1 as MNHEY and CDR2 as SVGAGI. The material sequenced was peripheral blood. The TCR comes from a woman aged 60-75 years with acute or convalescent COVID-19. The chain has TRBV6-5 and TRBJ2-5; 7 bases align to TRBD2. The DNA of the CDR3 is TGTGCCAGCAGAGCGGGGCCTCAAGAGACCCAGTACTTC. Translating gives CASRAGPQETQYF.